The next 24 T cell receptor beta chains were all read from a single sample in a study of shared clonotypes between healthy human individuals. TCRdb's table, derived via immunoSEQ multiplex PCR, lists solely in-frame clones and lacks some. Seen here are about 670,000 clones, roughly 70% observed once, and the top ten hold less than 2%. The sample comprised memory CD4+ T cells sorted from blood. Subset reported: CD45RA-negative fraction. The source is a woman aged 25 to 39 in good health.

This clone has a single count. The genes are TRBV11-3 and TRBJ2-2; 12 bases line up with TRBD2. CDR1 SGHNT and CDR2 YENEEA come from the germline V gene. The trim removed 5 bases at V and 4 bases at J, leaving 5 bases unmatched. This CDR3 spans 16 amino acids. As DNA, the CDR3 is TGTGCCAGCAGCCGACTAGCGGGAGCTAGCACCGGGGAGCTGTTTTTT. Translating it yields CASSRLAGASTGELFF.

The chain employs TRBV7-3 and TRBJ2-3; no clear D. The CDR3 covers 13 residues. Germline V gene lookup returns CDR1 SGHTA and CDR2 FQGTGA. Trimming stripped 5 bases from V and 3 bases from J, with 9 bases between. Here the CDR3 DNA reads TGTGCCAGCAGCCATAGAAGAACAGATACGCAGTATTTT. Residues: CASSHRRTDTQYF.

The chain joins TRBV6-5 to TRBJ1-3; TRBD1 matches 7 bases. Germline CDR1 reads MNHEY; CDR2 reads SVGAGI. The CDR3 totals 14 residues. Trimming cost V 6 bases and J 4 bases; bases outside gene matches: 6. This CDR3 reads CASRPTGTGNTIYF. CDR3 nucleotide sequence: TGTGCCAGCAGACCGACAGGGACGGGAAACACCATATATTTT.

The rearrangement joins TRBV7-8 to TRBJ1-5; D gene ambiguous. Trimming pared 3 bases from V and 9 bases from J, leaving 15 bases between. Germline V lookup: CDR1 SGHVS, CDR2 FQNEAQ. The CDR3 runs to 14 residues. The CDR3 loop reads CASSFGLDGGPQHF. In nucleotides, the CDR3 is TGTGCCAGCAGCTTTGGACTGGACGGAGGGCCCCAGCATTTT. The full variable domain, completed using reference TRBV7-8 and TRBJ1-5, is GAGVSQSPRYKVAKRGQDVALRCDPISGHVSLFWYQQALGQGPEFLTYFQNEAQLDKSGLPSDRFFAERPEGSVSTLKIQRTQQEDSAVYLCASSFGLDGGPQHFGDGTRLSIL.

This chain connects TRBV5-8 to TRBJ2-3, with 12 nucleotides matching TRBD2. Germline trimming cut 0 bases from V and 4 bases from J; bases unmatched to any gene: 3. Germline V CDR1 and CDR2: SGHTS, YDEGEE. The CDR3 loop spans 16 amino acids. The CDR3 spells CASSLGLAGVSDTQYF. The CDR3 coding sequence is TGTGCCAGCAGCTTGGGACTAGCGGGAGTGTCAGATACGCAGTATTTT.

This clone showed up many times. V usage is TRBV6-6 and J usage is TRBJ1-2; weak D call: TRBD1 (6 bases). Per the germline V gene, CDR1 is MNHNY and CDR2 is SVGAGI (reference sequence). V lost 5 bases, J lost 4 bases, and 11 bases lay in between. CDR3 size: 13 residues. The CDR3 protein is CASSIRGSYGYTF. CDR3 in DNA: TGTGCCAGCAGTATCAGGGGATCCTATGGCTACACCTTC.

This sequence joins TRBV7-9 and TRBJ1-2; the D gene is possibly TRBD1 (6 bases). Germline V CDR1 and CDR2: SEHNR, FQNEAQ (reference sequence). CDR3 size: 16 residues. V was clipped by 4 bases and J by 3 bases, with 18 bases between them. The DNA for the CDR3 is TGTGCCAGCAGCTCAATTGGGGGACACACCGACTATGGCTACACCTTC. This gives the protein CASSSIGGHTDYGYTF.

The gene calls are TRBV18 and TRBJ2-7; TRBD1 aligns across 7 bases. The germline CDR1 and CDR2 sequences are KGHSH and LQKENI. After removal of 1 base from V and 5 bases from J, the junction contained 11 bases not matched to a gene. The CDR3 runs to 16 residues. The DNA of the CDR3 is TGTGCCAGCTCACCACTATCTGGCAGGGGGAATAACGAGCAGTACTTC. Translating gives CASSPLSGRGNNEQYF.

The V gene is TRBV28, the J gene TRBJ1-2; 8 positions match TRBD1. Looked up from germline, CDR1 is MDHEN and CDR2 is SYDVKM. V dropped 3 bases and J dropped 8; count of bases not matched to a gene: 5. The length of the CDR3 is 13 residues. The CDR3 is CASSLFRGRGYTF. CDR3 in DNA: TGTGCCAGCAGTTTGTTCAGGGGGCGGGGCTACACCTTC.

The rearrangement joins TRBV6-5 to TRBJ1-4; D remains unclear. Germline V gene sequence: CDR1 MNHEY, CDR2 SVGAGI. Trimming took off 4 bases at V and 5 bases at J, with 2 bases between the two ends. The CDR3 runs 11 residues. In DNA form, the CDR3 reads TGTGCCAGCAGTTTAAATGAAAAACTGTTTTTT. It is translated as CASSLNEKLFF.

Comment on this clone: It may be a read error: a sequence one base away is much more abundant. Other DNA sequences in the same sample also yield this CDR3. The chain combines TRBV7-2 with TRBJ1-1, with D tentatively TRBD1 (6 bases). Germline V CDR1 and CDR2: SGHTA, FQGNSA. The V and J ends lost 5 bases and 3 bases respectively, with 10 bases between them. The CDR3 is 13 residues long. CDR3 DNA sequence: TGTGCCAGCAGCAAACAGGGTGACACTGAAGCTTTCTTT. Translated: CASSKQGDTEAFF.

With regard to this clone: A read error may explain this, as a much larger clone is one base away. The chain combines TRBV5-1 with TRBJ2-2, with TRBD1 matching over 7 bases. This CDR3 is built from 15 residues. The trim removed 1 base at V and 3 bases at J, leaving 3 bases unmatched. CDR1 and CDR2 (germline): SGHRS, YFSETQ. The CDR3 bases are TGCGCCAGCAGCTTGCCCGACAGGGACACCGGGGAGCTGTTTTTT. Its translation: CASSLPDRDTGELFF.

In DNA, the CDR3 is TGTGCCACTAACTCGGGACAGCGTAATGAAAAACTGTTTTTT. Translating gives CATNSGQRNEKLFF. The chain joins TRBV19 to TRBJ1-4, with TRBD1 identical over 7 bases. The germline CDR1 and CDR2 sequences are LNHDA and SQIVND (reference sequence). With 10 bases clipped from V and 4 bases from J, the junction kept 9 bases outside the gene matches. The CDR3 sequence is 14 residues long.

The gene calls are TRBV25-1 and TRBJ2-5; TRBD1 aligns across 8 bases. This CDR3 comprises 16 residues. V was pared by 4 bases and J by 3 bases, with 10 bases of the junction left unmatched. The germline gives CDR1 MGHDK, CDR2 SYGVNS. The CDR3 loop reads CASSGGQAMGEETQYF. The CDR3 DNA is TGTGCCAGCAGTGGGGGACAGGCGATGGGGGAAGAGACCCAGTACTTC.

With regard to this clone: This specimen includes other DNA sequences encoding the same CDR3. The CDR3 region is CASSRDRGPYQETQYF. The CDR3 nucleotides are TGTGCCAGCTCCCGGGACAGGGGACCGTACCAAGAGACCCAGTACTTC. V gene TRBV18 combines with J gene TRBJ2-5; the match to TRBD1 covers 10 bases. Germline V lookup: CDR1 KGHSH, CDR2 LQKENI. This CDR3 region has 16 residues. Germline trimming cut 6 bases from V and 0 bases from J; bases unmatched to any gene: 7. The full variable domain, with the rest looked up from reference TRBV18 and TRBJ2-5, is NAGVMQNPRHLVRRRGQEARLRCSPMKGHSHVYWYRQLPEEGLKFMVYLQKENIIDESGMPKERFSAEFPKEGPSILRIQQVVRGDSAAYFCASSRDRGPYQETQYFGPGTRLLVL.

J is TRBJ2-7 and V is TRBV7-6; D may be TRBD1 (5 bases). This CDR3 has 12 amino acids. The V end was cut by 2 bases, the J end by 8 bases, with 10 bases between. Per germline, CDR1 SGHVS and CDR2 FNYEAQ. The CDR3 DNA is TGTGCCAGCAGCTTATTTCAGGGTCAGCAGTACTTC. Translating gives CASSLFQGQQYF.

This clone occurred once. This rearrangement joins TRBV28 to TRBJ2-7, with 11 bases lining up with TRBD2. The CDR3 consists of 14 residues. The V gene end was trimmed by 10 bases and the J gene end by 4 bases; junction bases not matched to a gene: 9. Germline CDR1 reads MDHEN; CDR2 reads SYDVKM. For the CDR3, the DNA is TGTGCCACTATTAGCGGGAGGGCCGTGTACGAGCAGTACTTC. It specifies CATISGRAVYEQYF.

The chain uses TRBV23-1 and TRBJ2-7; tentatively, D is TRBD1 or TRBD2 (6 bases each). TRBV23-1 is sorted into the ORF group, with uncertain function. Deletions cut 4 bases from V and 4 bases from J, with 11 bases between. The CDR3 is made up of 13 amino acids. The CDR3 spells CASSRGALYEQYF. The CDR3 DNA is TGCGCCAGCAGTCGGGGGGCTTTATACGAGCAGTACTTC.

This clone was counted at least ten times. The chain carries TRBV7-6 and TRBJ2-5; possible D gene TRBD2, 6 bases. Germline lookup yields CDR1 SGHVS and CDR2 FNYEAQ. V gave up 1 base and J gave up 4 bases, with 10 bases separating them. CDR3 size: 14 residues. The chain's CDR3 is CASSLGLGGETQYF. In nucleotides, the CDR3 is TGTGCCAGCAGCTTAGGACTAGGCGGAGAGACCCAGTACTTC.

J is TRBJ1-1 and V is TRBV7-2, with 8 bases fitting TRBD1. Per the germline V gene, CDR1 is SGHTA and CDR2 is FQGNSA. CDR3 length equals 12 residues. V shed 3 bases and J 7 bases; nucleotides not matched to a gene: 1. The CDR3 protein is CASSFGQGEAFF. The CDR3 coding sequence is TGTGCCAGCAGCTTTGGACAGGGTGAAGCTTTCTTT. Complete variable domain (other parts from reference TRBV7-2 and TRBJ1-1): GAGVSQSPSNKVTEKGKDVELRCDPISGHTALYWYRQSLGQGLEFLIYFQGNSAPDKSGLPSDRFSAERTGGSVSTLTIQRTQQEDSAVYLCASSFGQGEAFFGQGTRLTVV.

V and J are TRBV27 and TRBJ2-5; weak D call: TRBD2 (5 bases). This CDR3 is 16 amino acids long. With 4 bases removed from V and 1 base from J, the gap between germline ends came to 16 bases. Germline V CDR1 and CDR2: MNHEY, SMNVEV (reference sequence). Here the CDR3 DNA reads TGTGCCAGCAGTTCCCCCTCGGAGAGGGCCCAAGAGACCCAGTACTTC. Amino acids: CASSSPSERAQETQYF.

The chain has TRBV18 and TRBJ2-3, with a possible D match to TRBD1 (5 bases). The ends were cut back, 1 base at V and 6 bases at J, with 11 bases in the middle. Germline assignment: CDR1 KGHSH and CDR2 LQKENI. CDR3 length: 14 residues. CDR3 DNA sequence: TGTGCCAGCTCACCACGTACGACAGTGGATACGCAGTATTTT. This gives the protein CASSPRTTVDTQYF.

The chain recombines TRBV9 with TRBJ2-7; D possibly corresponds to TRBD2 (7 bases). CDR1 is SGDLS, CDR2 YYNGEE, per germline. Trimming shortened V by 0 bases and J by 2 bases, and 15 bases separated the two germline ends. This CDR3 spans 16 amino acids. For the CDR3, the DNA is TGTGCCAGCAGCGTAGAGGGGGGGACGCCGACCTACGAGCAGTACTTC. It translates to CASSVEGGTPTYEQYF.

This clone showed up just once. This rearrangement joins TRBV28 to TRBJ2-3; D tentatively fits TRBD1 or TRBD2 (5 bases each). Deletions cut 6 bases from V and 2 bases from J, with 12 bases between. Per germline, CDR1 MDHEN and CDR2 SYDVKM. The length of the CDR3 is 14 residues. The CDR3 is CASRPGPHTDTQYF. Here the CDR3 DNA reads TGTGCCAGCAGACCGGGACCGCACACAGATACGCAGTATTTT.